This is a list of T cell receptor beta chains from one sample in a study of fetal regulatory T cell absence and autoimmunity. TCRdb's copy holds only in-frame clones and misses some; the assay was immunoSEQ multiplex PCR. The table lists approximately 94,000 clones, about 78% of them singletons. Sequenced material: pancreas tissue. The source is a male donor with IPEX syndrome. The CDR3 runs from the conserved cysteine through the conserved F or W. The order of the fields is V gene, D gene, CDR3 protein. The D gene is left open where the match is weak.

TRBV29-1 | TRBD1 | CSVPGQGAPNTEAFF
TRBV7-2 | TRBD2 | CASSLVWRGGYGDTQYF
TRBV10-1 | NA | CASSSEVSGNTIYF
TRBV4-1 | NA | CASSQDWGRDGYTF
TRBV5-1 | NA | CASSFGGNRQYF
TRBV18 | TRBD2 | CASSRYGSSGAYYEQFF
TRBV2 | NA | CASSDGTTNTGELFF
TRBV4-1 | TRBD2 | CASSPFIAGVSYNEQFF
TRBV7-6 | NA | CASSPGAPGANVLTF
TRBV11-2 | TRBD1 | CASSLALPGQGTNEQFF
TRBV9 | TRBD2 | CASSPRLAGVTGELFF
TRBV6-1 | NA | CASSESYEQYF
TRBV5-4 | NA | CASSLGIRGLTEAFF
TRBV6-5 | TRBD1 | CASSYSTGDQETQYF
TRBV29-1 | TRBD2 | CSGGLAGGGQETQYF
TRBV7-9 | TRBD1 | CASSRFGQGALYEQYF
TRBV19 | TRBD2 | CASSAGLADSYEQYF
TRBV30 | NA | CAWSWRASYEQYF
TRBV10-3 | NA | CAISVNRVTEAFF
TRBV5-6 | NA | CASSLVRARNEQYF
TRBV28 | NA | CASSLQGPGEQYF
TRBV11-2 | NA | CASSRPRRGGSDTQYF
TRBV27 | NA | CASRRGNLNTEAFF
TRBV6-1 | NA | CASSQGAGNTIYF
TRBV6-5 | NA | CASSNRDEAFF